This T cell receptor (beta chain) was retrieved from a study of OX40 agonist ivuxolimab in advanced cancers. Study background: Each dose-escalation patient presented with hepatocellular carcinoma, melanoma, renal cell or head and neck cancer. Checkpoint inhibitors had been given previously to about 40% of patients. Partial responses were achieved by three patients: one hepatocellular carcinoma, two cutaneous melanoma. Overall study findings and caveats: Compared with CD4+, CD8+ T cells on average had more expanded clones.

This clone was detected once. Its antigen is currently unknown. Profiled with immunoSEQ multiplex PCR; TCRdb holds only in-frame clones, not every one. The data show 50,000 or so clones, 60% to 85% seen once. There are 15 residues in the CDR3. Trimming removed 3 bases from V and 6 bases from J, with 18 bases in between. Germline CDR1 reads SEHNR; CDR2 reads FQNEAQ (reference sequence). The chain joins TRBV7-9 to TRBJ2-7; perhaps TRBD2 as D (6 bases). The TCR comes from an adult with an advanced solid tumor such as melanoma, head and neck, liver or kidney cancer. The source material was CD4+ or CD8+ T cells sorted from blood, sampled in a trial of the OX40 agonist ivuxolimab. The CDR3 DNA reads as TGTGCCAGCAGCTTGGGGCGGGACCAAAAGGGCGAGCAGTACTTC. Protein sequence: CASSLGRDQKGEQYF.